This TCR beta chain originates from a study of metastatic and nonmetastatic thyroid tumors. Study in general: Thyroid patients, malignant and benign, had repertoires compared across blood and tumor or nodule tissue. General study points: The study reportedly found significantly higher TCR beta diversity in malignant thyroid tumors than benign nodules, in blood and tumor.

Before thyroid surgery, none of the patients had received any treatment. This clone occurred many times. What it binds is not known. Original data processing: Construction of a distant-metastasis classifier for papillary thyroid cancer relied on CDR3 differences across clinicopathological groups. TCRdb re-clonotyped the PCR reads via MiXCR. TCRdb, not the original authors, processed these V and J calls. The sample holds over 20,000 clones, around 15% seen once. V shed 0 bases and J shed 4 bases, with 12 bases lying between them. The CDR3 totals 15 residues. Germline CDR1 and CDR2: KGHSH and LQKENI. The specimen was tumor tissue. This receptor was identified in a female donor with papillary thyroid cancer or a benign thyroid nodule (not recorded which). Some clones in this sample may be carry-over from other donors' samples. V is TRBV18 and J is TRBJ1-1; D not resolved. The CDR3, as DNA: TGTGCCAGCTCACCACCCTGGGGTGAAGGCACTGAAGCTTTCTTT. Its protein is CASSPPWGEGTEAFF.